This T cell receptor (beta chain) is from a study of blood T cell repertoires in COVID-19. The CDR3 consists of 17 residues. Per germline, CDR1 MDHEN and CDR2 SYDVKM. Trimming left V 3 bases short and J 0 bases short, with 15 bases between. In the study's own analysis: Reference gene primer amplification gave estimated nucleated cell counts. Profiling relied on immunoSEQ multiplex PCR, and the TCRdb table lists in-frame clones only, not all of them. D and trimming come from the DNA, and the V and J calls and clone size come from that table. Here the sample spans about 430,000 clones, roughly 89% being singletons.

The sequenced material came from peripheral blood. This sequence was found in a man younger than 35 with COVID-19, enrolled during active disease. V gene TRBV28 combines with J gene TRBJ1-3; no clear D gene. CDR3: CASSLAPISSSGNTIYF. The DNA of the CDR3 is TGTGCCAGCAGTTTGGCCCCCATTTCGTCCTCTGGAAACACCATATATTTT.